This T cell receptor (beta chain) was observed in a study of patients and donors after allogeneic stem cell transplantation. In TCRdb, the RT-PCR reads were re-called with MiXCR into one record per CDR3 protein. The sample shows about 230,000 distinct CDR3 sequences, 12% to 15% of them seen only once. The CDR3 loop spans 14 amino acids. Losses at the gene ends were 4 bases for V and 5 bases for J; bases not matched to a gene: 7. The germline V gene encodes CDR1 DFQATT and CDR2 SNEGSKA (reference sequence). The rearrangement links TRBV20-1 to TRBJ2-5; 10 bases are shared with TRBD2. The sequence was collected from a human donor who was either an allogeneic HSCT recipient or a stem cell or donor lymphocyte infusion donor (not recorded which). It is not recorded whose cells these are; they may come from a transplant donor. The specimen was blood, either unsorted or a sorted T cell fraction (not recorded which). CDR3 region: CSAISSGRWETQYF. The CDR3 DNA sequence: TGCAGTGCTATTTCTAGCGGGAGATGGGAGACCCAGTACTTC.